Following are 18 T cell receptor beta chains from one sample sequenced in a study of cytomegalovirus exposure and HLA in healthy donors. PCR employed 60 Vbeta and 13 Jbeta primers. Here immunoSEQ multiplex PCR was the method, and the copy in TCRdb shows in-frame clones only, minus some. The data show 160,000 or so clones, approximately 78% seen once. Material: PBMCs. The receptors shown here come from a male donor in good health and CMV-seronegative.

This clone was recorded a few times. The chain carries TRBV6-6 and TRBJ2-7; D possibly corresponds to TRBD1 (7 bases). The germline V and J ends were trimmed by 5 bases and 2 bases, with 16 bases remaining between them. The CDR3 length is 15 residues. Germline V CDR1 and CDR2: MNHNY, SVGAGI (reference sequence). CDR3 amino acids: CASSLRQGGTYEQYF. In nucleotides, the CDR3 is TGTGCCAGCAGTCTAAGACAGGGAGGCACCTACGAGCAGTACTTC.

The chain recombines TRBV7-2 with TRBJ2-1; D gene unclear. The V gene's germline CDR1 is SGHTA and CDR2 FQGNSA. This CDR3 region has 12 residues. Trimming shortened V by 3 bases and J by 6 bases, and 6 bases separated the two germline ends. CDR3 sequence (DNA): TGTGCCAGCAGCTTTCCAGGCAATGAGCAGTTCTTC. Its protein product is CASSFPGNEQFF.

As to this clone: The sample holds other DNA sequences that translate to the same CDR3. The chain carries TRBV6-5 and TRBJ1-2; D gene unclear. Germline CDR1 is MNHEY and CDR2 is SVGAGI. The length of the CDR3 is 14 residues. Trimming took 0 bases from V and 2 from J, leaving 7 bases between them. This CDR3 is CASSYSGGNYGYTF. In DNA form, the CDR3 reads TGTGCCAGCAGTTACTCGGGCGGGAACTATGGCTACACCTTC.

The chain joins TRBV29-1 to TRBJ2-5, with TRBD2 as a possible D gene (7 bases). This CDR3 comprises 14 residues. Per the germline V gene, CDR1 is SQVTM and CDR2 is ANQGSEA. V was pared by 6 bases and J by 2 bases, with 16 bases between. CDR3 loop: CSVGGRGAQETQYF. The DNA of the CDR3 is TGCAGCGTGGGGGGGCGAGGGGCACAAGAGACCCAGTACTTC.

J is TRBJ1-1 and V is TRBV7-9, with a weak D call TRBD1 (6 bases). The V end lost 4 bases, the J end lost 0 bases, and 18 bases lay between the germline ends. The CDR3 sequence is 17 residues long. Germline values: CDR1 SEHNR, CDR2 FQNEAQ (reference sequence). The CDR3 loop reads CASSYPGQGSLNTEAFF. The CDR3 bases are TGTGCCAGCAGCTATCCGGGACAAGGTTCTCTGAACACTGAAGCTTTCTTT.

The rearrangement uses TRBV11-2 and TRBJ2-1; a weak D match, TRBD1 (5 bases). The CDR3 contains 14 residues. V gave up 1 base and J gave up 8 bases, with 12 bases separating them. Germline V CDR1 and CDR2: SGHAT, FQNNGV. CDR3 nucleotide sequence: TGTGCCAGCAGCTTAGGGGGTCAGGGCTATGAGCAGTTCTTC. It is translated as CASSLGGQGYEQFF.

This clone was counted only a few times. The V gene is TRBV5-1, the J gene TRBJ1-6, with D tentatively TRBD1 (6 bases). CDR1 is SGHRS and CDR2 is YFSETQ in the germline V gene. The CDR3 is made up of 15 amino acids. V lost 0 bases and J lost 5, with 9 bases in between. This CDR3 is CASSLGPGDNSPLHF. The CDR3 coding sequence is TGCGCCAGCAGCTTGGGGCCAGGGGATAATTCACCCCTCCACTTT.

CDR3 residues: CASSPNRGRDYGYTF. DNA of the CDR3: TGTGCCAGCAGTCCAAACAGGGGGCGCGACTATGGCTACACCTTC. The rearrangement links TRBV27 to TRBJ1-2, with 9 bases that match TRBD1. Trimming at V came to 5 bases and at J to 3 bases, leaving 7 bases not matched to a gene. The CDR3 spans 15 residues. From germline, CDR1 is MNHEY and CDR2 SMNVEV (reference sequence).

This chain links TRBV7-6 with TRBJ1-1; D unclear. The V end was cut by 1 base, the J end by 4 bases, with 7 bases between. Per the germline V gene, CDR1 is SGHVS and CDR2 is FNYEAQ. This CDR3 is built from 13 residues. CDR3 residues: CASSLGGITEAFF. CDR3 nucleotide sequence: TGTGCCAGCAGCTTAGGAGGGATCACTGAAGCTTTCTTT.

The chain employs TRBV6-5 and TRBJ1-1; D is possibly TRBD1 (5 bases). Germline CDR1 reads MNHEY; CDR2 reads SVGAGI. The V gene lost 7 bases and the J gene lost 5 bases, with 17 bases spanning the gap. This CDR3 spans 14 amino acids. The DNA for the CDR3 is TGTGCCAGCACCCAGCCTTGGGGGGGGACTGAAGCTTTCTTT. Residues: CASTQPWGGTEAFF.

V gene TRBV28 combines with J gene TRBJ2-1, with D tentatively TRBD2 (5 bases). V lost 11 bases and J 4 bases, leaving 12 bases between the germline ends. This CDR3 region has 12 residues. Germline CDR1 MDHEN, CDR2 SYDVKM. In DNA, the CDR3 is TGTGCCGTGAGCGGAGATTACAATGAGCAGTTCTTC. Protein: CAVSGDYNEQFF.

The table lists this clone with a few counts. The conserved phenylalanine or tryptophan normally closing the CDR3 is absent here, so this likely arose from a read error. Because the CDR3's place on the DNA is in doubt, the DNA is left out and the CDR3 is given as listed by TCRdb. The chain is built from TRBV6-1 and TRBJ1-5. 15 amino acids form the CDR3, both terminal residues included. Germline V gene sequence: CDR1 MNHNS, CDR2 SASEGT. CDR3: CASSEMSGNNQPHHL.

This chain connects TRBV4-3 to TRBJ1-2; 7 positions agree with TRBD1. The CDR3 extends over 15 amino acids. Losses at the gene ends were 4 bases for V and 5 bases for J; bases not matched to a gene: 10. Germline values: CDR1 LGHNA, CDR2 YSLEER. In DNA form, the CDR3 reads TGCGCCAGCAGCCCGCAGACAGGGTCCCGATATGGCTACACCTTC. It encodes CASSPQTGSRYGYTF.

The V call is TRBV29-1, the J call TRBJ1-1; tentative D call: TRBD1 (5 bases). Trimming took 4 bases from V and 7 from J, leaving 13 bases between them. The CDR3 contains 12 residues. Germline V lookup: CDR1 SQVTM, CDR2 ANQGSEA. The CDR3 nucleotides are TGCAGCGTTGCTGACAGACCTATTGAAGCTTTCTTT. Protein sequence: CSVADRPIEAFF.

This clone showed up just a few times. The same CDR3 can be traced to other DNA sequences in this sample. V and J are TRBV18 and TRBJ1-5; no firm D call. Deletions cut 3 bases from V and 4 bases from J, with 7 bases between. The CDR3 extends over 13 amino acids. CDR1 KGHSH and CDR2 LQKENI come from the germline V gene. CDR3 protein: CASSPGENQPQHF. DNA of the CDR3: TGTGCCAGCTCACCCGGAGAGAATCAGCCCCAGCATTTT.

V usage is TRBV15 and J usage is TRBJ1-5; D ambiguous. Between the trimmed V and J ends, which lost 0 bases and 0 bases, there was a span of 6 bases. Germline V lookup: CDR1 LNHNV, CDR2 YYDKDF (reference sequence). There are 15 residues in the CDR3. CDR3 nucleotides: TGTGCCACCAGCAGAGAGCGGTATAGCAATCAGCCCCAGCATTTT. Translation: CATSRERYSNQPQHF.

The chain joins TRBV7-3 to TRBJ1-1; D is unclear. Germline assignment: CDR1 SGHTA and CDR2 FQGTGA. This CDR3 comprises 13 residues. With 6 bases removed from V and 3 bases from J, the gap between germline ends came to 11 bases. The CDR3 sequence is CASRRAGDTEAFF. DNA of the CDR3: TGTGCCAGCAGGAGGGCGGGAGACACTGAAGCTTTCTTT.

This clone was observed a single time. J is TRBJ2-7 and V is TRBV18, with 8 bases that match TRBD1. The germline V gene encodes CDR1 KGHSH and CDR2 LQKENI. V dropped 6 bases and J dropped 1; count of bases not matched to a gene: 11. CDR3 length equals 16 residues. In DNA, the CDR3 is TGTGCCAGCTCTCTTCAGGACAGGGTAGGGTCCTACGAGCAGTACTTC. Translation: CASSLQDRVGSYEQYF.